These 16 T cell receptor beta chains were sequenced from one sample in a study of blood T cell repertoires in COVID-19. TCRdb's copy holds only in-frame clones and misses some; the assay was immunoSEQ multiplex PCR. The data show about 110,000 clones, around 90% seen once. The sample was peripheral blood. The receptor source for this set is a woman in her forties or fifties with acute or convalescent COVID-19.

CDR3 DNA sequence: TGTGCCAGCAGCTCATGGGGACAGAGCACCGGGGAGCTGTTTTTT. This encodes CASSSWGQSTGELFF. V is TRBV7-2 and J is TRBJ2-2; the match to TRBD1 covers 7 bases. The CDR3 is made up of 15 amino acids. Trimming took 4 bases from V and 4 from J; bases not matched to a gene: 6. Germline assignment: CDR1 SGHTA and CDR2 FQGNSA.

The chain is built from TRBV3-1 (or the pseudogene TRBV3-2) and TRBJ1-2; D is unresolved. V was clipped by 1 base and J by 0 bases, with 12 bases between them. The CDR3 has 16 residues. Germline V gives CDR1 LGHDT, CDR2 YNNKEL (reference sequence). This chain's CDR3 is CASSQGGGRTNYGYTF. The DNA of the CDR3 is TGTGCCAGCAGCCAAGGGGGAGGCAGAACTAACTATGGCTACACCTTC.

This chain links TRBV11-2 with TRBJ1-1; possibly TRBD1 for D (6 bases). CDR3 size: 17 residues. V lost 1 base, J lost 3 bases, and 18 bases lay in between. Germline lookup yields CDR1 SGHAT and CDR2 FQNNGV. The CDR3 here is CASSLGGGPAEHTEAFF. In nucleotides, the CDR3 is TGTGCCAGCAGCTTAGGTGGGGGCCCAGCCGAGCACACTGAAGCTTTCTTT.

The chain uses TRBV10-3 and TRBJ1-3; perhaps TRBD1 as D (6 bases). V lost 0 bases and J 16 bases, leaving 19 bases between the germline ends. Germline loops: CDR1 ENHRY, CDR2 SYGVKD. This CDR3 is built from 14 residues. The DNA for the CDR3 is TGTGCCATCAGTGAGTCAGGACAGTGGAAAACACCCTATTTT. Amino acids: CAISESGQWKTPYF.

V gene TRBV28 combines with J gene TRBJ2-7, with TRBD1 matching over 7 bases. Unmatched junction bases numbered 12, after V lost 11 bases and J lost 2 bases. Germline CDR1 and CDR2: MDHEN and SYDVKM. The CDR3 is made up of 14 amino acids. The CDR3 is CACSTGQSAYEQYF. The CDR3 DNA reads TGTGCCTGCTCGACGGGACAGAGCGCCTACGAGCAGTACTTC.

The V and J genes are TRBV5-5 and TRBJ2-6; tentatively, D is TRBD1 (5 bases). Trimming cost V 5 bases and J 2 bases, with 14 bases left between them. Germline V gene lookup returns CDR1 SGHKS and CDR2 YYEKEE (reference sequence). CDR3 size: 16 residues. CDR3 DNA sequence: TGTGCCAGCAGACAAGGGGAAATAGCTGGGGCCAACGTCCTGACTTTC. Its protein product is CASRQGEIAGANVLTF.

V usage is TRBV2 and J usage is TRBJ2-3; 12 bases align to TRBD1. Germline V gene data show CDR1 as SNHLY and CDR2 as FYNNEI. Unmatched junction bases numbered 5, after V lost 7 bases and J lost 0 bases. The CDR3 covers 16 residues. The CDR3 is CASMGQGAVSTDTQYF. In nucleotides, the CDR3 is TGTGCCAGCATGGGACAGGGGGCCGTTAGCACAGATACGCAGTATTTT.

The chain joins TRBV6-1 to TRBJ2-1; 12 bases line up with TRBD1. With 3 bases clipped from V and 7 bases from J, the junction kept 4 bases outside the gene matches. Per germline, CDR1 MNHNS and CDR2 SASEGT. The CDR3 has 15 residues. The DNA for the CDR3 is TGTGCCAGCAGTGACCGGGACAGGGGGCGGAATGAGCAGTTCTTC. Its protein is CASSDRDRGRNEQFF.

This clone was detected many times. This chain connects TRBV3-1 (or the pseudogene TRBV3-2) to TRBJ1-1; D is unclear. The CDR3 consists of 16 residues. CDR1 is LGHDT, CDR2 YNNKEL, per germline (reference sequence). Deletions cut 4 bases from V and 2 bases from J, with 17 bases between. The CDR3: CASSPGFPRGNTEAFF. DNA of the CDR3: TGTGCCAGCAGCCCTGGTTTCCCTAGAGGCAACACTGAAGCTTTCTTT.

The chain couples TRBV7-9 to TRBJ2-5, with a possible D match to TRBD2 (6 bases). Trimming removed 9 bases from V and 4 bases from J, with 15 bases in between. The CDR3 covers 13 residues. CDR1 and CDR2 (germline): SEHNR, FQNEAQ (reference sequence). CDR3 in amino acids: CASQRGGRETQYF. The CDR3 region has the DNA TGTGCCAGTCAGCGTGGGGGGAGAGAGACCCAGTACTTC.

The chain links TRBV7-2 to TRBJ2-6; D gene uncertain. The germline V and J ends were trimmed by 5 bases and 4 bases, with 21 bases remaining between them. The CDR3 runs to 18 residues. Germline CDR1 reads SGHTA; CDR2 reads FQGNSA. The CDR3 is CASSKMGPSSPGANVLTF. The CDR3 nucleotides read TGTGCCAGCAGCAAGATGGGCCCTTCCTCCCCCGGGGCCAACGTCCTGACTTTC.

Notes on this clone: The junction differs from germline at one of its ends, possibly a read error. J is TRBJ1-5 and V is TRBV4-1; 9 bases map to TRBD1. The CDR3 is 18 residues long. Germline CDR1 and CDR2: MGHRA and YSYEKL. The CDR3 coding sequence is TGCGCCAGCAGCCAAGATAGGGCCGGGACAGGGAAAAATCTGCCCCAGCATTTT. Amino acids: CASSQDRAGTGKNLPQHF.

The rearrangement joins TRBV6-5 to TRBJ2-3; TRBD2 agrees at 7 bases. The CDR3 has 15 amino acids. J lost 0 bases, V lost 7 bases, and 7 bases had no gene match. From germline, CDR1 is MNHEY and CDR2 SVGAGI. The CDR3: CASTPSGLSTDTQYF. Written as DNA, the CDR3 is TGTGCCAGCACCCCTAGCGGACTGAGCACAGATACGCAGTATTTT.

The chain has TRBV7-9 and TRBJ2-1; 13 bases fit TRBD2. J gave up 14 bases and V 6 bases, and 13 bases lay outside the gene matches. CDR1 SEHNR and CDR2 FQNEAQ come from the germline V gene (reference sequence). The CDR3 is made up of 15 amino acids. CDR3 DNA sequence: TGTGCCAGCAGACCCGGGACTAGCGGGATCGGGAACAAGTTCTTC. Translation: CASRPGTSGIGNKFF.

The chain uses TRBV7-9 and TRBJ2-2; 9 bases agree with TRBD2. Germline V CDR1 and CDR2: SEHNR, FQNEAQ (reference sequence). This CDR3 contains 15 residues. V shed 5 bases and J 1 base; nucleotides not matched to a gene: 2. CDR3 bases: TGTGCCAGCAGCGTTAGCGGGGGGAACACCGGGGAGCTGTTTTTT. It specifies CASSVSGGNTGELFF.

The V gene is TRBV20-1, the J gene TRBJ1-4; D ambiguous. The V end lost 3 bases, the J end lost 4 bases, and 15 bases lay between the germline ends. Per germline, CDR1 DFQATT and CDR2 SNEGSKA (reference sequence). This CDR3 spans 15 amino acids. DNA of the CDR3: TGCAGTGCTAGTCTCATTGGGAGGATTAATGAAAAACTGTTTTTT. It yields the protein CSASLIGRINEKLFF.